The TCR beta chain under discussion was sequenced for a study of cytomegalovirus exposure and HLA in healthy donors. Study-wide results and caveats: Later on, a genetic analysis was performed. It linked a missense variant in DCLRE1C with V- and J-gene trimming of TCR beta. HLA allele associations emerged for roughly 17,000 TCR beta sequences in a later analysis, at 0.05 false discovery rate. Analysis performed later showed TCR beta chains linked to HLA being more clonally expanded than equally common others.

Healthy bone marrow donors formed the donor group. Both 60 Vbeta primers and 13 Jbeta primers went into the PCR. Repertoires were generated with immunoSEQ multiplex PCR, while TCRdb's copy carries only in-frame clones and drops some. Here the sample spans a few hundred thousand clones, 75% being singletons. From germline, CDR1 is KGHSH and CDR2 LQKENI. CDR3 length: 15 amino acids. J lost 4 bases, V lost 3 bases, and 5 bases had no gene match. Turning to this clone: Its antigen remains unknown.

The TCR was taken from a woman aged 25 to 39 in good health and CMV-seronegative. The specimen was PBMCs. The chain joins TRBV18 to TRBJ2-3; 9 nucleotides agree with TRBD1. CDR3 sequence reads: CASSPRDRAADTQYF. CDR3 DNA sequence: TGTGCCAGCTCACCGAGGGACAGGGCCGCAGATACGCAGTATTTT.